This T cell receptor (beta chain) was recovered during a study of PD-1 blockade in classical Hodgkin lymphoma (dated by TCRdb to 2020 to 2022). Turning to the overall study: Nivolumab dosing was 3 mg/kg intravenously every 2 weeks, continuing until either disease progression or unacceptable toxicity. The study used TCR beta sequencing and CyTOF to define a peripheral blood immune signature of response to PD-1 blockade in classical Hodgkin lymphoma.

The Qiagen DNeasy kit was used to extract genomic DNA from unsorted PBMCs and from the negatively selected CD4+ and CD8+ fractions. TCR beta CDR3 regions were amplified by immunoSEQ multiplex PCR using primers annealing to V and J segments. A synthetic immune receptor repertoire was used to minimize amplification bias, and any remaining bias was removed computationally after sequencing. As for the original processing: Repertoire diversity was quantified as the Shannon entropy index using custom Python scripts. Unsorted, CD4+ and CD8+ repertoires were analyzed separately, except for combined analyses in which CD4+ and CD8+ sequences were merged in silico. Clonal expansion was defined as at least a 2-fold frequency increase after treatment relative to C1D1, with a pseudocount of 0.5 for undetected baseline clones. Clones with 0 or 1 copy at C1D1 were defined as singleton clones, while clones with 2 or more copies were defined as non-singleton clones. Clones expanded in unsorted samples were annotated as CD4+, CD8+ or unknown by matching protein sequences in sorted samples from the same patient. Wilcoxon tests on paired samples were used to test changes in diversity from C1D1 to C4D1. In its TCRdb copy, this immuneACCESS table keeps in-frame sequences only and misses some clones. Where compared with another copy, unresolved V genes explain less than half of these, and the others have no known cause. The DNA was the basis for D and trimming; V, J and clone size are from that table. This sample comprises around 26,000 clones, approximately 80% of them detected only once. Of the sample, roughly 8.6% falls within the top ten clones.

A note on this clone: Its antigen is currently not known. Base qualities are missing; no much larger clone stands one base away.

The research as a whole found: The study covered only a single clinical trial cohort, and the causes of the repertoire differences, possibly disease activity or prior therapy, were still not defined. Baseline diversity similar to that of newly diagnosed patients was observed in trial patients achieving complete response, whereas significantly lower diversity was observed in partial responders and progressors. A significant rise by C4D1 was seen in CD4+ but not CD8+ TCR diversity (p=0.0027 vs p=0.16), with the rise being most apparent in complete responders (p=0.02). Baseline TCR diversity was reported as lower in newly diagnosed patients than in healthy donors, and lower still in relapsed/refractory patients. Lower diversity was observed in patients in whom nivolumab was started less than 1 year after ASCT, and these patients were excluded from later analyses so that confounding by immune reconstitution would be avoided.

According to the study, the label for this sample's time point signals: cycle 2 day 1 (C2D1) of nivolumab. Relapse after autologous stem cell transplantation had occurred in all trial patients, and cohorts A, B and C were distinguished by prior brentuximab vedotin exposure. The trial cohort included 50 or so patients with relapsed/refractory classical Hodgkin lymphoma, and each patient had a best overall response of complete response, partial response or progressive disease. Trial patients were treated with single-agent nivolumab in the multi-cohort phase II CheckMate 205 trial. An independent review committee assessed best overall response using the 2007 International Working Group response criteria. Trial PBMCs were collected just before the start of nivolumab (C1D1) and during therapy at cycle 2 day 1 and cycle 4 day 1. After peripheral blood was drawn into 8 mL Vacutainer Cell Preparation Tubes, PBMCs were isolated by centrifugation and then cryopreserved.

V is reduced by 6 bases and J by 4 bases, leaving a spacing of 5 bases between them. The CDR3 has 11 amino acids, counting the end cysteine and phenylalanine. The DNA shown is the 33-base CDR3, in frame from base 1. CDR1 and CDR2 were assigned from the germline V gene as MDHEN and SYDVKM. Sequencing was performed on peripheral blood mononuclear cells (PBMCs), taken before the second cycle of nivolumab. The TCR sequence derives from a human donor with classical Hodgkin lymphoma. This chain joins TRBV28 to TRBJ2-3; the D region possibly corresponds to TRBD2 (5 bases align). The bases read TGTGCCAGCAGGGAGGCAGATACGCAGTATTTT. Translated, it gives CASREADTQYF.